Shown below are 28 T cell receptor beta chains from a single sample sequenced in a study of blood T cell repertoires in COVID-19. Measured with immunoSEQ multiplex PCR; TCRdb has only the in-frame clones, and not every one. The sample yields about 150,000 clones, around 79% seen once. The sequencing input was peripheral blood. These receptors all come from a man older than 75 with acute or convalescent COVID-19.

This clone appeared once. This rearrangement joins TRBV19 to TRBJ2-2; possible D gene TRBD2, 6 bases. This CDR3 spans 15 amino acids. Germline CDR1 reads LNHDA; CDR2 reads SQIVND (reference sequence). The ends were cut back, 5 bases at V and 4 bases at J, with 14 bases in the middle. The CDR3, as DNA: TGTGCCAGTAGTCGGCCGGGACTCCCCACCGGGGAGCTGTTTTTT. This sequence encodes CASSRPGLPTGELFF.

The chain links TRBV23-1 to TRBJ1-5; 7 bases are a match to TRBD1. TRBV23-1 falls under the ORF class, with uncertain function. V shed 3 bases, J shed 0 bases, and the junction held 11 bases outside the gene matches. The CDR3 is 18 residues long. The CDR3 here is CASSHWDRVTHSNQPQHF. The CDR3 nucleotides read TGCGCCAGCAGTCACTGGGACAGAGTAACCCATAGCAATCAGCCCCAGCATTTT.

The chain couples TRBV6-5 to TRBJ2-3; 12 bases are a match to TRBD2. The CDR3 consists of 15 residues. The germline V gene has CDR1 MNHEY and CDR2 SVGAGI. V lost 10 bases and J lost 2; bases outside the gene matches: 7. DNA for the CDR3: TGTGCCACCCGGACTAGCGGGGCTACCACAGATACGCAGTATTTT. It is translated as CATRTSGATTDTQYF.

J is TRBJ2-2 and V is TRBV29-1; D may be TRBD1 (6 bases). The CDR3 is 14 residues long. Trimming cost V 1 base and J 6 bases, with 12 bases left between them. In germline, CDR1 is SQVTM, CDR2 ANQGSEA. The CDR3, as DNA: TGCAGCGTTGAAGTTCAACAGGGCGCCGGGGAGCTGTTTTTT. Translation: CSVEVQQGAGELFF.

This clone was seen only a few times. This chain joins TRBV14 and TRBJ2-5; D is possibly TRBD2 (6 bases). V lost 4 bases and J lost 4, with 25 bases in between. This CDR3 contains 18 residues. Germline V gives CDR1 SGHDN, CDR2 FVKESK. Written as DNA, the CDR3 is TGTGCCAGCAGCCGGACACGGGCCGGGGGAAGGGCTGTAGAGACCCAGTACTTC. Its translation is CASSRTRAGGRAVETQYF.

This sequence joins TRBV3-1 (or the pseudogene TRBV3-2) and TRBJ2-1; 13 nucleotides align to TRBD2. The V gene's germline CDR1 is LGHDT and CDR2 YNNKEL (reference sequence). The CDR3 has 15 amino acids. Germline trimming cut 1 base from V and 9 bases from J; bases unmatched to any gene: 3. Here the CDR3 DNA reads TGTGCCAGCAGCCAAGTACTAGCGGGAGGGGGTGAGCAGTTCTTC. Its translation: CASSQVLAGGGEQFF.

The J gene is TRBJ2-3, the V gene TRBV2, with TRBD2 matching over 10 bases. Per the germline V gene, CDR1 is SNHLY and CDR2 is FYNNEI. CDR3 size: 15 residues. Unmatched junction bases numbered 7, after V lost 6 bases and J lost 4 bases. Here the CDR3 reads CASSPGLALPDTQYF. CDR3 DNA sequence: TGTGCCAGCAGCCCGGGACTAGCGTTGCCAGATACGCAGTATTTT.

The V and J genes are TRBV19 and TRBJ1-2; 9 nucleotides line up with TRBD1. The CDR3 runs 14 residues. Germline lookup yields CDR1 LNHDA and CDR2 SQIVND (reference sequence). V shed 10 bases and J 6 bases; nucleotides not matched to a gene: 12. CDR3 in amino acids: CATSSITGGNGYTF. Written as DNA, the CDR3 is TGTGCCACCTCATCGATCACAGGGGGCAATGGCTACACCTTC.

A few counts support this clone. The chain combines TRBV19 with TRBJ1-4; no definite D call. The CDR3 extends over 14 amino acids. With 6 bases removed from V and 5 bases from J, the gap between germline ends came to 13 bases. CDR1 and CDR2 from the germline V gene are LNHDA and SQIVND (reference sequence). CDR3 region: CASSDAGSNEKLFF. As DNA, the CDR3 is TGTGCCAGTAGCGATGCGGGGTCCAATGAAAAACTGTTTTTT.

The genes are TRBV19 and TRBJ2-5; 7 positions agree with TRBD1. Germline CDR1 is LNHDA and CDR2 is SQIVND (reference sequence). The CDR3 is 15 residues long. V was pared by 9 bases and J by 3 bases, with 13 bases of the junction left unmatched. The CDR3 spells CASRQGARDKETQYF. The DNA of the CDR3 is TGTGCCAGCCGACAGGGCGCACGCGATAAAGAGACCCAGTACTTC.

The chain recombines TRBV2 with TRBJ2-7; perhaps TRBD1 as D (5 bases). The CDR3 spans 13 residues. V dropped 8 bases and J dropped 2 bases, with 13 bases sitting between them. Germline CDR1 reads SNHLY; CDR2 reads FYNNEI. The CDR3 sequence: CASQPDSTYEQYF. CDR3 nucleotides: TGTGCCAGCCAGCCAGACAGTACCTACGAGCAGTACTTC.

This chain joins TRBV5-5 and TRBJ2-1; 10 bases are a match to TRBD2. The CDR3 loop spans 16 amino acids. Germline loops: CDR1 SGHKS, CDR2 YYEKEE (reference sequence). Trimming cost V 5 bases and J 4 bases; bases outside gene matches: 9. The CDR3 region is CASRDPGTSVYNEQFF. CDR3 sequence (DNA): TGTGCCAGCAGGGACCCCGGGACTAGCGTTTACAATGAGCAGTTCTTC. Full variable domain (outside the CDR3, taken from reference TRBV5-5 and TRBJ2-1): DAGVTQSPTHLIKTRGQQVTLRCSPISGHKSVSWYQQVLGQGPQFIFQYYEKEERGRGNFPDRFSARQFPNYSSELNVNALLLGDSALYLCASRDPGTSVYNEQFFGPGTRLTVL.

This chain uses TRBV11-3 with TRBJ2-1; a weak D match, TRBD2 (6 bases). The CDR3 totals 16 residues. The V gene's germline CDR1 is SGHNT and CDR2 YENEEA. Trimming shortened V by 1 base and J by 2 bases, and 12 bases separated the two germline ends. The CDR3 DNA reads as TGTGCCAGCAGCTTAGCCGGGACTTACGCCTACAATGAGCAGTTCTTC. As protein: CASSLAGTYAYNEQFF.

The rearrangement joins TRBV9 to TRBJ1-2, with 11 bases lining up with TRBD1. The germline V gene has CDR1 SGDLS and CDR2 YYNGEE. The CDR3 totals 17 residues. The J segment lost 4 bases and the V segment lost 4 bases, leaving 12 bases of the junction unmatched. The CDR3 is CASSPQGQGAFSYGYTF. As DNA, the CDR3 is TGTGCCAGCAGCCCCCAAGGACAGGGGGCTTTCAGCTATGGCTACACCTTC.

The chain joins TRBV28 to TRBJ2-5; 9 nucleotides match TRBD1. Looked up from germline, CDR1 is MDHEN and CDR2 is SYDVKM. V dropped 6 bases and J dropped 5; count of bases not matched to a gene: 10. The CDR3 runs to 15 residues. Written as DNA, the CDR3 is TGTGCCAGCAGCCATCAGGACAGGGGCGTGGAGACCCAGTACTTC. Amino acids: CASSHQDRGVETQYF.

This clone was observed a handful of times. CDR3 loop: CSAQGSGAGDEKLFF. The CDR3 nucleotides are TGCAGCGCTCAAGGGTCGGGAGCGGGAGATGAAAAACTGTTTTTT. This chain uses TRBV29-1 with TRBJ1-4; the D is unclear. The CDR3 extends over 15 amino acids. V was pared by 7 bases and J by 6 bases, with 21 bases between. CDR1 and CDR2 (germline): SQVTM, ANQGSEA.

The rearrangement uses TRBV6-2 or TRBV6-3 and TRBJ1-5; D remains unclear. The CDR3 has 13 residues. Per germline, CDR1 MNHEY and CDR2 SVGEGT. With 4 bases removed from V and 6 bases from J, the gap between germline ends came to 10 bases. The CDR3 protein is CASSFSTVQPQHF. As DNA, the CDR3 is TGTGCCAGCAGTTTCTCCACAGTTCAGCCCCAGCATTTT.

This chain uses TRBV10-3 with TRBJ2-5, with a weak D call TRBD1 (5 bases). Germline CDR1 ENHRY, CDR2 SYGVKD. The V end was cut by 5 bases, the J end by 1 base, with 14 bases between. The CDR3 contains 15 residues. CDR3 DNA sequence: TGTGCCATCAGTAATCCCACAGACAGCCAAGAGACCCAGTACTTC. Its protein product is CAISNPTDSQETQYF.

The gene calls are TRBV5-1 and TRBJ2-5; TRBD1 aligns across 7 bases. Germline loops: CDR1 SGHRS, CDR2 YFSETQ. J lost 5 bases, V lost 3 bases, and 7 bases had no gene match. CDR3 size: 14 residues. The CDR3 DNA sequence: TGCGCCAGCAGCTCGACAGGGACCAGGGAGACCCAGTACTTC. Protein sequence: CASSSTGTRETQYF.

The chain has TRBV2 and TRBJ2-1; TRBD1 matches at 9 bases. Germline trimming cut 7 bases from V and 7 bases from J; bases unmatched to any gene: 8. Looked up from germline, CDR1 is SNHLY and CDR2 is FYNNEI. CDR3 size: 14 residues. In DNA form, the CDR3 reads TGTGCCAGCAAAACCGGGACAGGGAAAAATGAGCAGTTCTTC. It translates to CASKTGTGKNEQFF.

The rearrangement joins TRBV7-8 to TRBJ2-5, with D possibly matching TRBD1 (6 bases). V lost 5 bases to trimming and J lost 0 bases, with 7 bases between them. Germline CDR1 and CDR2: SGHVS and FQNEAQ. This CDR3 contains 13 residues. This CDR3 reads CASSQGYQETQYF. CDR3 sequence (DNA): TGTGCCAGCAGCCAGGGGTACCAAGAGACCCAGTACTTC.

The chain links TRBV5-8 to TRBJ2-3, with D maybe TRBD2 (6 bases). With 0 bases removed from V and 4 bases from J, the gap between germline ends came to 12 bases. The CDR3 spans 15 residues. Germline V gene lookup returns CDR1 SGHTS and CDR2 YDEGEE. Here the CDR3 reads CASSLGWDSADTQYF. The CDR3 bases are TGTGCCAGCAGCTTGGGTTGGGACTCAGCAGATACGCAGTATTTT.

The J gene is TRBJ2-7, the V gene TRBV6-5; TRBD1 matches at 8 bases. The V gene end was trimmed by 6 bases and the J gene end by 7 bases; junction bases not matched to a gene: 5. This CDR3 is 12 amino acids long. Germline V gene data show CDR1 as MNHEY and CDR2 as SVGAGI. CDR3 coding DNA: TGTGCCAGCAGGACAGGGGCGGGGGAGCAGTACTTC. As protein: CASRTGAGEQYF.

The chain is built from TRBV9 and TRBJ1-1; TRBD1 matches 7 bases. The CDR3 contains 15 residues. V was pared by 3 bases and J by 3 bases, with 8 bases of the junction left unmatched. Germline CDR1 is SGDLS and CDR2 is YYNGEE. CDR3 in amino acids: CASSAGGQGDTEAFF. Here the CDR3 DNA reads TGTGCCAGCAGCGCAGGGGGTCAGGGGGACACTGAAGCTTTCTTT.

This clone is labeled medium-sized. The chain couples TRBV19 to TRBJ1-1; a possible D gene is TRBD1 (5 bases). The V and J ends lost 5 bases and 7 bases respectively, with 8 bases between them. The CDR3 extends over 11 amino acids. Germline values: CDR1 LNHDA, CDR2 SQIVND (reference sequence). The CDR3 nucleotides read TGTGCCAGTAGTGTGGGACTTGAAGCTTTCTTT. Amino acid sequence: CASSVGLEAFF.

The chain recombines TRBV9 with TRBJ1-2; D is perhaps TRBD1 (6 bases). Deletions cut 3 bases from V and 4 bases from J, with 13 bases between. Per germline, CDR1 SGDLS and CDR2 YYNGEE. The CDR3 spans 14 residues. The CDR3 bases are TGTGCCAGCAGCGGAGGACAGTCCCGCTATGGCTACACCTTC. It yields the protein CASSGGQSRYGYTF.

This chain links TRBV18 with TRBJ1-2; perhaps TRBD1 as D (6 bases). Trimming cost V 3 bases and J 2 bases, with 10 bases left between them. Germline CDR1 reads KGHSH; CDR2 reads LQKENI. The CDR3 covers 14 residues. CDR3 in DNA: TGTGCCAGCTCACCGGACAGTGACAACTATGGCTACACCTTC. Its translation: CASSPDSDNYGYTF.

V usage is TRBV10-3 and J usage is TRBJ2-7; TRBD1 aligns across 9 bases. There are 15 residues in the CDR3. Germline V gene data show CDR1 as ENHRY and CDR2 as SYGVKD. J was trimmed by 3 bases and V by 6 bases; bases with no gene match: 9. In nucleotides, the CDR3 is TGTGCCATCAGCGGCCTCCGGGACAGGGACTACGAGCAGTACTTC. Its protein is CAISGLRDRDYEQYF.